This T cell receptor (beta chain) was sequenced during a study of shared clonotypes between healthy human individuals. Study details: Used for every donor were three CD4 naive, three CD4 memory, two CD8 naive and one CD8 memory plate.

General study findings and limits: Between a handful of donors, naive CD4 clonotypes were shared at a level of approximately 5%.

Unmatched junction bases numbered 6, after V lost 5 bases and J lost 7 bases. Germline CDR1 MNHEY, CDR2 SVGAGI. This CDR3 comprises 15 residues. On this clone: No antigen is known for it.

Every donor, a Caucasian adult, lived in Nashville, Tennessee. Sequencing was at deep level. Produced via immunoSEQ multiplex PCR; TCRdb's table is partial and in-frame only. Of some 1 million clones in the sample, around 74% were seen once. Input material: memory CD4+ T cells sorted from blood. Subset indicated: CD45RA-negative fraction. This clonotype was obtained from a man younger than 35 in good health. The chain has TRBV6-5 and TRBJ1-6; 9 bases are shared with TRBD1. The CDR3 spells CASSRQGEANSPLHF. The CDR3 DNA reads TGTGCCAGCAGTAGACAGGGGGAAGCCAATTCACCCCTCCACTTT.